This TCR beta chain was sequenced in a study of cytomegalovirus exposure and HLA in healthy donors. Regarding the study as a whole: A later analysis, which compared TCR beta chains of equal frequency, found the HLA-associated ones more clonally expanded. Most TCR sequences were uncommon, yet certain public TCRs appeared in many donors. High sensitivity and specificity were reportedly achieved when the classifier diagnosed cytomegalovirus status. Researchers catalogued approximately 170 TCR beta chains as cytomegalovirus-associated.

Details on this clone: What it binds is not known.

The V and J ends lost 1 base and 3 bases respectively, with 16 bases between them. Germline CDR1 is MNHNS and CDR2 is SASEGT. This CDR3 is 16 amino acids long. This PCR relied on a set of 60 Vbeta primers and 13 Jbeta primers. TCRdb's table, derived via immunoSEQ multiplex PCR, lists solely in-frame clones and lacks some. The table lists some 67,000 clones, with roughly 1.7% in the top ten. J is TRBJ2-7 and V is TRBV6-1, with D perhaps TRBD1 (6 bases). This clonotype was sampled from a woman aged 30 to 39 in good health and CMV-seronegative. The sequenced material came from PBMCs. CDR3 region: CASSEGVGGAGYEQYF. The CDR3 region has the DNA TGTGCCAGCAGTGAAGGAGTAGGGGGAGCCGGCTACGAGCAGTACTTC.